The clone carrying this T cell receptor (beta chain) was found once. Both 60 Vbeta primers and 13 Jbeta primers went into the PCR. Assay used: immunoSEQ multiplex PCR; TCRdb lists only in-frame clones, some missing. The data contain 150,000 to 200,000 clones, approximately 80% of them seen just once; the ten biggest clones take up about 13%. The sample comes from a study of cytomegalovirus exposure and HLA in healthy donors. Specimen: PBMCs. The clonotype originates from a woman in her forties or fifties in good health and CMV-seronegative.

The CDR3 spells CASSLGLYRNTGELFF. As DNA, the CDR3 is TGCGCCAGCAGCTTGGGCCTTTACAGAAACACCGGGGAGCTGTTTTTT. The V call is TRBV5-1, the J call TRBJ2-2; D remains ambiguous. Per germline, CDR1 SGHRS and CDR2 YFSETQ. The CDR3 consists of 16 residues. V lost 0 bases, J lost 2 bases, and 11 bases lay in between.